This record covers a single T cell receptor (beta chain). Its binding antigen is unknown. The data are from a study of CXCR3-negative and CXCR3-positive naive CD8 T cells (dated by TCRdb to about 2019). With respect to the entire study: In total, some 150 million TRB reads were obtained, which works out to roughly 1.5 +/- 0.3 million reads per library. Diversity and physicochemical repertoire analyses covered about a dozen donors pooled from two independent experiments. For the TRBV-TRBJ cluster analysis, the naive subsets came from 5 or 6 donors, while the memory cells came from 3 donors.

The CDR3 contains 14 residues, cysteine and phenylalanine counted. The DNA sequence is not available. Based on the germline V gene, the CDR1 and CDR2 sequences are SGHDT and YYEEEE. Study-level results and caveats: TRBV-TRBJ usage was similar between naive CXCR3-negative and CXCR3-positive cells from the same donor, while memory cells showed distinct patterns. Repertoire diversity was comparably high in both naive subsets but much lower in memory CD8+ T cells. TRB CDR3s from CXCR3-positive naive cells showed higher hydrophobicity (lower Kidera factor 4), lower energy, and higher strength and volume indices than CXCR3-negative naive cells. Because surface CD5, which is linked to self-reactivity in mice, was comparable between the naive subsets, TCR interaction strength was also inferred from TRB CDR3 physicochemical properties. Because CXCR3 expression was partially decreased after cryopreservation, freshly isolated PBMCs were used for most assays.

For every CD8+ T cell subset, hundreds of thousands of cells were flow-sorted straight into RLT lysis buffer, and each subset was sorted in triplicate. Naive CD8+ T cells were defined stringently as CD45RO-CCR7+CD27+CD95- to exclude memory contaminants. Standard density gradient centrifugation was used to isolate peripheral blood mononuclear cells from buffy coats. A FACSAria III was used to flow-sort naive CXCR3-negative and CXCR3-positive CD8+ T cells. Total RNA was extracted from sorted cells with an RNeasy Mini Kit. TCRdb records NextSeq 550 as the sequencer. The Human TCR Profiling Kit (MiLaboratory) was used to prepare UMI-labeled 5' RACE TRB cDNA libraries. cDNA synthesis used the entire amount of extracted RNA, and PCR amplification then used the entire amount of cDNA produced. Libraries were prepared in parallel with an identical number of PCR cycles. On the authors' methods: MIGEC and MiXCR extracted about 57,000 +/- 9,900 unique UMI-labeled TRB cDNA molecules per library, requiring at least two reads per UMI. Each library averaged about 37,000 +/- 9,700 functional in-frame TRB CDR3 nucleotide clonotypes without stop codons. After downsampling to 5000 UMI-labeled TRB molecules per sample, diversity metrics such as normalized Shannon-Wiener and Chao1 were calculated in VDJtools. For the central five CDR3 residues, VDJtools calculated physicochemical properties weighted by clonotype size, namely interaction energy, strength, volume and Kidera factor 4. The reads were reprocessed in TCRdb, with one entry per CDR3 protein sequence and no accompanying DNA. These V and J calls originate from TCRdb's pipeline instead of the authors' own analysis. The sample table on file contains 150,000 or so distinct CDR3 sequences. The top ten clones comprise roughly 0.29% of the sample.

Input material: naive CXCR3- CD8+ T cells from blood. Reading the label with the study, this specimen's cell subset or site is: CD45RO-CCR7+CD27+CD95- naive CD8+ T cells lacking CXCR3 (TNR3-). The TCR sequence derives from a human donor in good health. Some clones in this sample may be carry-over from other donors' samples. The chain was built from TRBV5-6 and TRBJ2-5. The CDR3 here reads CASSSPIYQETQYF.